These T cell receptor beta chains were read from a single sample in a study of tissue T cells after allogeneic stem cell transplantation. Generated by immunoSEQ multiplex PCR, the TCRdb table keeps only in-frame clones and is missing some. The profile shows approximately 45,000 clones, roughly 92% of them singletons. The sample consisted of blood, taken before transplantation. These receptors originate from a woman between 35 and 75 years old who later had graft-versus-host disease after an allogeneic stem cell transplant. Each CDR3 is given with its conserved first and last residue. Fields, in order: D gene, CDR3 length, V gene, clone size, CDR3 protein. A D gene is named only where the DNA matches it firmly. Clone size is shown for a subset of rows, as once, few, many or a class of expanded clone.

D: -
length: 15
V: TRBV4-3
size: -
CDR3: CASSRAGRDGDEQFF

D: TRBD1
length: 14
V: TRBV5-4
size: medium-sized
CDR3: CASSLGQGTLGYTF

D: -
length: 14
V: TRBV2
size: -
CDR3: CASSDTAVYNEQFF

D: -
length: 13
V: TRBV30
size: -
CDR3: CAWEQGGVYGYTF

D: -
length: 16
V: TRBV7-9
size: -
CDR3: CASSSGRGVEENIQYF

D: TRBD2
length: 15
V: TRBV7-2
size: once
CDR3: CASSLNGLAGGGQFF

D: TRBD2
length: 17
V: TRBV3-1/TRBV3-2
size: -
CDR3: CASSQDLLAGVTDTQYF

D: TRBD1
length: 15
V: TRBV7-6
size: -
CDR3: CASSQQGSSADTQYF

D: -
length: 12
V: TRBV2
size: -
CDR3: CASSTDSNEQFF

D: TRBD1
length: 14
V: TRBV7-9
size: -
CDR3: CASSQDLQGNGYTF

D: TRBD2
length: 16
V: TRBV6-2/TRBV6-3
size: -
CDR3: CASSYPDTGLNNEQFF

D: -
length: 14
V: TRBV6-6
size: once
CDR3: CASSSPWQNTEAFF

D: -
length: 13
V: TRBV28
size: once
CDR3: CASSLNAPAEAFF

D: TRBD2
length: 15
V: TRBV7-9
size: -
CDR3: CASSETSGRQETQYF

D: TRBD2
length: 15
V: TRBV20-1
size: -
CDR3: CSASRLAGGPGTQYF

D: -
length: 12
V: TRBV6-2/TRBV6-3
size: once
CDR3: CASSYFGRSPFF

D: -
length: 13
V: TRBV11-2
size: -
CDR3: CASSSGPSDEQFF

D: -
length: 15
V: TRBV4-1
size: -
CDR3: CASSQGWDMNTEAFF

D: -
length: 15
V: TRBV6-5
size: -
CDR3: CASSYSTRGNTEAFF

D: TRBD2
length: 15
V: TRBV6-2/TRBV6-3
size: -
CDR3: CASSSWTSGRGEQYF

D: -
length: 13
V: TRBV9
size: -
CDR3: CASSVGQGNTIYF

D: -
length: 16
V: TRBV19
size: -
CDR3: CASSIGGGGSNQPQHF

D: -
length: 13
V: TRBV29-1
size: -
CDR3: CSVKDGGNDGYTF

D: -
length: 16
V: TRBV7-9
size: -
CDR3: CASSPQFFRLSTEAFF

D: -
length: 13
V: TRBV7-3
size: -
CDR3: CASSFSRGQPQHF

D: -
length: 14
V: TRBV5-1
size: -
CDR3: CASSVQVGSYEQYF

D: -
length: 13
V: TRBV5-4
size: -
CDR3: CASSRLGEETQYF

D: TRBD1
length: 15
V: TRBV7-9
size: -
CDR3: CASSFEQGDGRGQYF

D: -
length: 13
V: TRBV28
size: -
CDR3: CASSIGSRSGYTF

D: -
length: 12
V: TRBV7-9
size: -
CDR3: CASSHTGTEQYF

D: -
length: 14
V: TRBV7-2
size: -
CDR3: CASSETTVQETQYF

D: TRBD2
length: 15
V: TRBV28
size: -
CDR3: CASSLAAGGSYEQYF

D: TRBD1
length: 13
V: TRBV27
size: -
CDR3: CASSGTGRNEQYF

D: TRBD1
length: 15
V: TRBV6-6
size: -
CDR3: CASSYRDRANTEAFF

D: TRBD1
length: 16
V: TRBV18
size: -
CDR3: CASSLNRQGVDTEAFF

D: -
length: 17
V: TRBV7-9
size: -
CDR3: CASSLAGIAVSDNEQFF

D: -
length: 15
V: TRBV18
size: -
CDR3: CASSPESAVGNIQYF

D: -
length: 13
V: TRBV5-1
size: -
CDR3: CASSIEVTGELFF

D: TRBD2
length: 14
V: TRBV10-2
size: once
CDR3: CATKPGLASDTQYF

D: -
length: 14
V: TRBV7-9
size: -
CDR3: CASGGGGVSEKLFF

D: TRBD1
length: 14
V: TRBV7-9
size: -
CDR3: CASSYRTGQETQYF

D: -
length: 16
V: TRBV28
size: -
CDR3: CASSLPRGTTNYGYTF

D: TRBD2
length: 14
V: TRBV7-3
size: -
CDR3: CASSLGTSGSEQYF